This T cell receptor beta chain was profiled in a study of response to subunit inactivated influenza vaccine. There are 15 residues in the CDR3. Germline trimming cut 6 bases from V and 2 bases from J; bases unmatched to any gene: 9. Germline V gene data show CDR1 as MNHEY and CDR2 as SMNVEV (reference sequence). TCRdb used MiXCR to reprocess the RT-PCR reads, holding one entry per CDR3 protein. The sample carries 500,000 to 600,000 distinct CDR3 sequences, about an eighth recorded once. Study observations and caveats: The authors put forward the suggestion that each seasonal influenza vaccination may bring in only a limited number of new T cells.

Concerning this clonotype itself: What it binds is not known.

The chain uses TRBV27 and TRBJ2-5; 7 nucleotides align to TRBD2. The sample was PBMCs from blood, taken about 40 days after vaccination. The TCR comes from a man aged 50-59 years who received an inactivated influenza vaccine. The CDR3 sequence is CASSATGTTQETQYF. CDR3 coding DNA: TGTGCCAGCAGCGCAACCGGGACTACTCAAGAGACCCAGTACTTC.